This T cell receptor (beta chain) was identified during a study of T cells in Graves' hyperthyroidism and ophthalmopathy. Whole-study findings and limits: The authors' 13 V-J model separated ophthalmopathy from stable hyperthyroidism. The model made its ophthalmopathy prediction, and onset followed a median approximately six months later.

RNA transcripts provided the source from which TCR beta CDR3 regions were amplified. First-round RT-PCR with HTBI primers amplified the TCR CDR3 region. TCRdb reprocessed the multiplex PCR reads with MiXCR, giving one entry per CDR3 protein. The table records 600,000 to 700,000 distinct CDR3 sequences, about 14% of them present only once. This clonotype was detected ten times or more. What it binds is not known. The germline V gene has CDR1 ENHRY and CDR2 SYGVKD. This CDR3 comprises 11 residues. V shed 4 bases and J shed 10 bases, with 10 bases lying between them. Exclusion of a patient resulted from uncontrolled infection, other autoimmune disease, pregnancy or lactation.

What was sequenced was blood. The receptor comes from a woman in her thirties or forties with Graves' ophthalmopathy. This rearrangement joins TRBV10-3 to TRBJ1-1; maybe TRBD1 (5 bases). CDR3 amino acids: CAISGQGVAFF. CDR3 DNA sequence: TGTGCCATCAGTGGCCAAGGGGTAGCTTTCTTT.